Presented here are 32 T cell receptor beta chains from one specimen sequenced in a study of T cells after posttransplantation cyclophosphamide. Clones were read by immunoSEQ multiplex PCR, and TCRdb kept only the in-frame ones, dropping some. The sample consists of some 27,000 clones, 75% to 90% of them appearing once. The sequenced material came from PBMCs. These receptors came from a middle-aged man.

The chain combines TRBV7-9 with TRBJ2-1; 11 nucleotides line up with TRBD2. This CDR3 contains 15 residues. The germline gives CDR1 SEHNR, CDR2 FQNEAQ (reference sequence). Losses at the gene ends were 4 bases for V and 8 bases for J; bases not matched to a gene: 7. CDR3 residues: CASSSFSGGAHEQFF. CDR3 bases: TGTGCCAGCAGCTCGTTTAGCGGGGGGGCCCATGAGCAGTTCTTC.

This sequence joins TRBV30 and TRBJ1-2; 11 positions match TRBD1. V trimming: 5 bases; J trimming: 2 bases; junction bases outside the gene matches: 4. The CDR3 length is 14 residues. Germline-derived CDR1 and CDR2 are GTSNPN and SVGIG (reference sequence). CDR3 residues: CAWERDRGNYGYTF. CDR3 sequence (DNA): TGTGCCTGGGAAAGGGACAGGGGGAACTATGGCTACACCTTC.

This chain joins TRBV18 and TRBJ1-6; no clear D. This CDR3 has 15 amino acids. Germline V gene data show CDR1 as KGHSH and CDR2 as LQKENI. V shed 6 bases and J shed 6 bases, with 15 bases lying between them. CDR3 in DNA: TGTGCCAGCTCCCCCCAGGAAGGGAGTAATTCACCCCTCCACTTT. Protein: CASSPQEGSNSPLHF. Full variable domain (remainder filled in from reference TRBV18 and TRBJ1-6): NAGVMQNPRHLVRRRGQEARLRCSPMKGHSHVYWYRQLPEEGLKFMVYLQKENIIDESGMPKERFSAEFPKEGPSILRIQQVVRGDSAAYFCASSPQEGSNSPLHFGNGTRLTVT.

Only a few counts were recorded for this clone. The chain carries TRBV27 and TRBJ2-1; TRBD2 is a possible D gene (6 bases). This CDR3 is 14 amino acids long. CDR1 and CDR2 (germline): MNHEY, SMNVEV (reference sequence). V gave up 5 bases and J gave up 7 bases, with 15 bases separating them. CDR3: CASSRGGVRNEQFF. As DNA, the CDR3 is TGTGCCAGCAGTCGCGGCGGGGTTAGGAATGAGCAGTTCTTC.

CDR3 in amino acids: CASSWRTGRDTEAFF. Here the CDR3 DNA reads TGTGCCAGCAGCTGGAGGACAGGGAGGGACACTGAAGCTTTCTTT. The genes are TRBV11-2 and TRBJ1-1, with TRBD1 identical over 8 bases. In germline, CDR1 is SGHAT, CDR2 FQNNGV. Trimming removed 4 bases from V and 3 bases from J; junction bases left unmatched: 7. The CDR3 consists of 15 residues. The whole variable domain, filled in from reference TRBV11-2 and TRBJ1-1, reads EAGVAQSPRYKIIEKRQSVAFWCNPISGHATLYWYQQILGQGPKLLIQFQNNGVVDDSQLPKDRFSAERLKGVDSTLKIQPAKLEDSAVYLCASSWRTGRDTEAFFGQGTRLTVV.

The chain recombines TRBV5-3 with TRBJ1-2, with 7 bases matching TRBD1. TRBV5-3 is designated an ORF whose function remains uncertain. The CDR3 runs to 19 residues. Trimming took 1 base from V and 6 from J; bases not matched to a gene: 21. The CDR3 reads CARSLTQGDPTGIGDGYTF. The CDR3 DNA reads as TGTGCCAGAAGCTTGACACAGGGCGACCCGACAGGGATCGGAGATGGCTACACCTTC.

V gene TRBV5-1 combines with J gene TRBJ1-6; the match to TRBD1 covers 8 bases. The germline V gene has CDR1 SGHRS and CDR2 YFSETQ. This CDR3 contains 16 residues. J was trimmed by 5 bases and V by 3 bases; bases with no gene match: 7. CDR3 sequence: CASSSDRGSNNSPLHF. The CDR3 DNA follows: TGCGCCAGCAGCTCCGACAGGGGATCGAATAATTCACCCCTCCACTTT.

CDR3 sequence (DNA): TGTGCCAGCACCCCCAGGGGACGTTCCACAGATACGCAGTATTTT. Translating it yields CASTPRGRSTDTQYF. This sequence joins TRBV7-3 and TRBJ2-3; a possible D gene is TRBD1 (6 bases). The V gene's germline CDR1 is SGHTA and CDR2 FQGTGA. The CDR3 consists of 15 residues. V lost 7 bases to trimming and J lost 2 bases, with 16 bases between them.

The chain couples TRBV6-6 to TRBJ1-5; D uncertain. Germline CDR1 is MNHNY and CDR2 is SVGAGI (reference sequence). The CDR3 is 14 amino acids. The V end was cut by 0 bases, the J end by 6 bases, with 9 bases between. CDR3 in DNA: TGTGCCAGCAGTTACTCGCAGGCGGGTCAGCCCCAGCATTTT. Translation gives CASSYSQAGQPQHF.

The chain recombines TRBV5-5 with TRBJ1-4; TRBD1 matches at 7 bases. CDR1 and CDR2 (germline): SGHKS, YYEKEE (reference sequence). J gave up 5 bases and V 2 bases, and 6 bases lay outside the gene matches. This CDR3 region has 15 residues. In DNA form, the CDR3 reads TGTGCCAGCAGCTTAATCGGGACAGCAAATGAAAAACTGTTTTTT. It codes for CASSLIGTANEKLFF.

CDR3 amino acids: CASRGSGGYEQYF. CDR3 sequence (DNA): TGTGCCAGCAGAGGTTCAGGGGGTTACGAGCAGTACTTC. This chain joins TRBV2 and TRBJ2-5, with 7 bases fitting TRBD1. The J call may be incorrect, as the DNA end agrees better with TRBJ2-7. The CDR3 length is 13 residues. Germline V gene lookup returns CDR1 SNHLY and CDR2 FYNNEI.

The DNA of the CDR3 is TGTGCCAGCGGAAAGGTGGCGCGGGACGGCACTGAAGCTTTCTTT. Translating it yields CASGKVARDGTEAFF. This chain connects TRBV4-2 to TRBJ1-1; tentatively, D is TRBD1 (5 bases). This CDR3 is built from 15 residues. Per the germline V gene, CDR1 is LGHNA and CDR2 is YNFKEQ. Trimming pared 8 bases from V and 4 bases from J, leaving 20 bases between.

The chain joins TRBV5-1 to TRBJ2-7; no clear D gene. In germline, CDR1 is SGHRS, CDR2 YFSETQ. The V gene lost 3 bases and the J gene lost 6 bases, with 25 bases spanning the gap. CDR3 length equals 17 residues. The CDR3 nucleotides are TGCGCCAGCAGCTATTTATCCATAGCCGGAAGTGGTAGCGAGCAGTACTTC. This codes for CASSYLSIAGSGSEQYF.

The chain is built from TRBV19 and TRBJ1-2, with TRBD1 identical over 8 bases. V lost 10 bases and J lost 2; bases outside the gene matches: 6. The CDR3 covers 13 residues. Germline CDR1 and CDR2: LNHDA and SQIVND (reference sequence). As DNA, the CDR3 is TGTGCCACCAAACGGACAGGGAACTATGGCTACACCTTC. As protein: CATKRTGNYGYTF.

The chain uses TRBV27 and TRBJ1-4; 8 bases align to TRBD1. The ends lost 7 bases at V and 5 bases at J; junction bases unmatched: 21. The CDR3 is made up of 19 amino acids. Germline V lookup: CDR1 MNHEY, CDR2 SMNVEV (reference sequence). The DNA of the CDR3 is TGTGCCAGCAAGGAAGATGGACAGGGTACGTTCAGCGGCAATGAAAAACTGTTTTTT. Protein sequence: CASKEDGQGTFSGNEKLFF.

The chain links TRBV6-6 to TRBJ1-2, with TRBD1 as a possible D gene (5 bases). This CDR3 comprises 15 residues. CDR1 is MNHNY and CDR2 is SVGAGI in the germline V gene (reference sequence). V lost 0 bases and J lost 4, with 12 bases in between. The DNA for the CDR3 is TGTGCCAGCAGTTACTCGGCGGGGGTAGGCTATGGCTACACCTTC. Translation: CASSYSAGVGYGYTF.

CDR3 region: CASSVRGIEQFF. The CDR3 DNA sequence: TGTGCCAGCAGCGTGCGGGGGATTGAGCAGTTCTTC. The chain couples TRBV9 to TRBJ2-1; 7 bases map to TRBD2. The CDR3 has 12 amino acids. The germline CDR1 and CDR2 sequences are SGDLS and YYNGEE. V shed 2 bases, J shed 9 bases, and the junction held 2 bases outside the gene matches. Full variable domain (rest looked up from reference TRBV9 and TRBJ2-1): DSGVTQTPKHLITATGQRVTLRCSPRSGDLSVYWYQQSLDQGLQFLIQYYNGEERAKGNILERFSAQQFPDLHSELNLSSLELGDSALYFCASSVRGIEQFFGPGTRLTVL.

In its sample, this clone was seen a few times. The chain carries TRBV5-1 and TRBJ2-5; 9 nucleotides agree with TRBD1. Per germline, CDR1 SGHRS and CDR2 YFSETQ. J lost 5 bases, V lost 7 bases, and 6 bases had no gene match. The CDR3 loop spans 13 amino acids. The CDR3 region is CASETGQGETQYF. The CDR3 DNA sequence: TGCGCCAGCGAGACGGGACAGGGTGAGACCCAGTACTTC.

This clone was seen only a few times. The genes are TRBV10-3 and TRBJ2-5; 7 bases agree with TRBD2. Germline loops: CDR1 ENHRY, CDR2 SYGVKD. The CDR3 spans 16 residues. The junction had 10 bases not matched to a gene; V was cut back by 3 bases and J by 3 bases. CDR3 nucleotides: TGTGCCATCAGTGAAGGCTTTGGACTAGGGGAAGAGACCCAGTACTTC. Translated, it gives CAISEGFGLGEETQYF.

The genes are TRBV28 and TRBJ1-2, with D possibly being TRBD1 (6 bases). Per germline, CDR1 MDHEN and CDR2 SYDVKM. Trimming took 5 bases from V and 2 from J, leaving 12 bases between them. This CDR3 has 14 amino acids. As DNA, the CDR3 is TGTGCCAGCAGTGTACCGGGACACAACTATGGCTACACCTTC. This gives the protein CASSVPGHNYGYTF.

The chain carries TRBV4-1 and TRBJ2-1, with D tentatively TRBD2 (5 bases). V lost 0 bases and J 9 bases, leaving 12 bases between the germline ends. Germline CDR1 reads MGHRA; CDR2 reads YSYEKL. The CDR3 runs to 14 residues. CDR3 in amino acids: CASSQERGLSEQFF. DNA for the CDR3: TGCGCCAGCAGCCAAGAACGGGGTTTGAGTGAGCAGTTCTTC.

This chain connects TRBV9 to TRBJ1-3; no firm D call. The CDR3 is 13 amino acids. Germline CDR1 and CDR2: SGDLS and YYNGEE. The V end lost 5 bases, the J end lost 8 bases, and 14 bases lay between the germline ends. The chain's CDR3 is CASSQVTDDTIYF. The CDR3 region has the DNA TGTGCCAGCAGTCAGGTAACAGATGACACCATATATTTT.

V and J are TRBV9 and TRBJ2-7; 13 nucleotides align to TRBD2. Germline loops: CDR1 SGDLS, CDR2 YYNGEE. The CDR3 totals 16 residues. The V segment lost 3 bases and the J segment 7 bases; nucleotides outside the gene matches: 10. CDR3 DNA sequence: TGTGCCAGCAGCGAGACCGGGACTAGCGGGGTGCGGGAGCAGTACTTC. Translating gives CASSETGTSGVREQYF.

The chain is built from TRBV28 and TRBJ1-1, with 7 bases that match TRBD1. Per germline, CDR1 MDHEN and CDR2 SYDVKM. Losses at the gene ends were 6 bases for V and 1 base for J; bases not matched to a gene: 14. This CDR3 has 17 residues. CDR3 sequence: CASRERPPTGANTEAFF. The DNA of the CDR3 is TGTGCCAGCAGGGAAAGACCGCCAACAGGGGCGAACACTGAAGCTTTCTTT.

V gene TRBV5-8 combines with J gene TRBJ2-7, with a possible D match to TRBD1 (5 bases). V dropped 4 bases and J dropped 1 base, with 12 bases sitting between them. The germline CDR1 and CDR2 sequences are SGHTS and YDEGEE. The CDR3 runs 14 residues. CDR3 nucleotide sequence: TGTGCCAGCAGCGTCGGCTCAGGGTCCTACGAGCAGTACTTC. It encodes CASSVGSGSYEQYF.

This chain joins TRBV11-2 and TRBJ2-1, with 9 nucleotides matching TRBD2. The CDR3 loop spans 16 amino acids. CDR1 is SGHAT, CDR2 FQNNGV, per germline. After removal of 5 bases from V and 7 bases from J, the junction contained 12 bases not matched to a gene. The CDR3 DNA is TGTGCCAGCAGCCGCATAGGGACTAGCACGTCTAATGAGCAGTTCTTC. Its translation: CASSRIGTSTSNEQFF.

The chain joins TRBV7-9 to TRBJ2-7; D gene ambiguous. Germline CDR1 SEHNR, CDR2 FQNEAQ (reference sequence). The CDR3 spans 12 residues. With 3 bases removed from V and 3 bases from J, the gap between germline ends came to 6 bases. The CDR3, as DNA: TGTGCCAGCAGCTTCTCAGGCTACGAGCAGTACTTC. This codes for CASSFSGYEQYF.

The CDR3 bases are TGTGCCAGTAGTATCAGGGGCCCCGTCAGGGGCACAGAGCCCCAGCATTTT. This encodes CASSIRGPVRGTEPQHF. The V gene is TRBV19, the J gene TRBJ1-5, with D perhaps TRBD1 (6 bases). CDR1 and CDR2 from the germline V gene are LNHDA and SQIVND (reference sequence). Trimming pared 3 bases from V and 8 bases from J, leaving 23 bases between. This CDR3 spans 17 amino acids.

The gene calls are TRBV7-2 and TRBJ1-6; D is perhaps TRBD1 (6 bases). This CDR3 has 13 amino acids. Germline loops: CDR1 SGHTA, CDR2 FQGNSA. V lost 7 bases, J lost 11 bases, and 15 bases lay in between. The CDR3 sequence is CASTAGVRTPLHF. The CDR3 DNA follows: TGTGCCAGCACTGCAGGGGTTAGGACACCCCTCCACTTT.

V is TRBV7-2 and J is TRBJ2-7; 9 bases fit TRBD1. The CDR3 spans 14 residues. V lost 6 bases, J lost 12 bases, and 15 bases stayed unmatched. Germline assignment: CDR1 SGHTA and CDR2 FQGNSA. The CDR3 bases are TGTGCCAGCAGTCTATCCCAACAGGGGGCTAAGCCGTACTTC. The encoded protein is CASSLSQQGAKPYF. Full variable domain (outside the CDR3, taken from reference TRBV7-2 and TRBJ2-7): GAGVSQSPSNKVTEKGKDVELRCDPISGHTALYWYRQSLGQGLEFLIYFQGNSAPDKSGLPSDRFSAERTGGSVSTLTIQRTQQEDSAVYLCASSLSQQGAKPYFGPGTRLTVT.

V is TRBV19 and J is TRBJ1-3; D might be TRBD1 (5 bases). CDR3 length equals 15 residues. CDR1 is LNHDA, CDR2 SQIVND, per germline (reference sequence). The germline V and J ends were trimmed by 3 bases and 0 bases, with 9 bases remaining between them. The CDR3, as DNA: TGTGCCAGTAGTATCGACAGTTCCTCTGGAAACACCATATATTTT. Amino acid sequence: CASSIDSSSGNTIYF.

A word on this clone: Because it lacks the conserved phenylalanine or tryptophan at the end, this CDR3 is likely a read error. In nucleotides, the CDR3 is TGTGCCAGCAGCCGGGGGGGCGCCTTGCTGTCCAAAATGAACACTGAAGCTTTCCTT. Translation: CASSRGGALLSKMNTEAFL. This chain joins TRBV14 and TRBJ1-1; D possibly corresponds to TRBD1 (6 bases). Germline CDR1 SGHDN, CDR2 FVKESK. Trimming shortened V by 4 bases and J by 0 bases, and 24 bases separated the two germline ends. This CDR3 comprises 19 residues.